This T cell receptor beta chain was retrieved from a study of OX40 agonist ivuxolimab in advanced cancers. Clones were read by immunoSEQ multiplex PCR, and TCRdb kept only the in-frame ones, dropping some. The profile shows around 100,000 clones, roughly 95% of them singletons. In the case of this clone: What it binds is unknown.

CDR1 and CDR2 from the germline V gene are SGHAT and FQDESV (reference sequence). The CDR3 has 16 amino acids. V shed 7 bases and J 4 bases; nucleotides not matched to a gene: 9. Study results and limitations: The study did not work out the antigen specificity of the expanded peripheral T cells. Among T cells, CD8+ cells averaged more expanded clones than CD4+ cells.

This clonotype was obtained from an adult with an advanced solid tumor such as melanoma, head and neck, liver or kidney cancer. The V gene is TRBV11-1, the J gene TRBJ2-3, with TRBD2 matching over 12 bases. The sample here was CD4+ or CD8+ T cells sorted from blood, taken in a trial of the OX40 agonist ivuxolimab. The CDR3, as DNA: TGTGCCAGCACCCACGTGACTAGCGGGGGTTCAGATACGCAGTATTTT. This gives the protein CASTHVTSGGSDTQYF.